This TCR beta chain was captured in a study of T cell repertoires in cytomegalovirus infection. Study-wide results and limits: Individuals carrying CMV plus the relevant HLA were identified by cumulative frequency of public TCR beta families.

TCRdb fed the reads into MiXCR, producing one record per CDR3 protein. The repertoire holds 300,000 to 400,000 distinct CDR3 sequences, 25% to 35% seen once, with 15% to 25% in the top ten. Deletions cut 4 bases from V and 2 bases from J, with 14 bases between. The CDR3 has 15 residues. Germline lookup yields CDR1 MNHEY and CDR2 SVGAGI. This clonotype was seen many times. The antigen is not known. This sequence was found in a human donor in good health (CMV status not recorded). Some clones in this sample may be carry-over from other donors' samples. The source material was cultured PBMCs, sampled from culture after CMV antigen stimulation. The chain employs TRBV6-5 and TRBJ1-2; tentative D call: TRBD1 (5 bases). The CDR3 nucleotides are TGTGCCAGCAGTTGGAATCCCGGGGCAAACTATGGCTACACCTTC. It yields the protein CASSWNPGANYGYTF.